The 2 T cell receptor beta chains below all came from one sample that was sequenced in a study of response to subunit inactivated influenza vaccine. Via MiXCR, TCRdb re-called the RT-PCR reads, giving one row per CDR3 protein. The sample holds 600,000 to 850,000 distinct CDR3 sequences, around 13% seen once. The sequences come from PBMCs from blood, collected roughly 2 weeks before vaccination. These receptors came from a man aged 45 to 65 who received an inactivated influenza vaccine.

Many counts were recorded for this clonotype. This chain joins TRBV5-6 and TRBJ1-6; no reliable D call. This CDR3 has 12 residues. V lost 2 bases, J lost 6 bases, and 3 bases lay in between. The germline V gene encodes CDR1 SGHDT and CDR2 YYEEEE. CDR3: CASSFPNSPLHF. CDR3 DNA sequence: TGTGCCAGCAGCTTTCCTAATTCACCCCTCCACTTT. Full variable domain (remainder filled in from reference TRBV5-6 and TRBJ1-6): DAGVTQSPTHLIKTRGQQVTLRCSPKSGHDTVSWYQQALGQGPQFIFQYYEEEERQRGNFPDRFSGHQFPNYSSELNVNALLLGDSALYLCASSFPNSPLHFGNGTRLTVT.

This clonotype was found many times. This sequence joins TRBV11-3 and TRBJ1-1; no reliable D call. The V end lost 0 bases, the J end lost 8 bases, and 10 bases lay between the germline ends. Per germline, CDR1 SGHNT and CDR2 YENEEA. The CDR3 spans 13 residues. In nucleotides, the CDR3 is TGTGCCAGCAGCTTAGATCTAGGAGCGGAAGCTTTCTTT. It yields the protein CASSLDLGAEAFF. Full variable domain (outside the CDR3, taken from reference TRBV11-3 and TRBJ1-1): EAGVVQSPRYKIIEKKQPVAFWCNPISGHNTLYWYLQNLGQGPELLIRYENEEAVDDSQLPKDRFSAERLKGVDSTLKIQPAELGDSAVYLCASSLDLGAEAFFGQGTRLTVV.